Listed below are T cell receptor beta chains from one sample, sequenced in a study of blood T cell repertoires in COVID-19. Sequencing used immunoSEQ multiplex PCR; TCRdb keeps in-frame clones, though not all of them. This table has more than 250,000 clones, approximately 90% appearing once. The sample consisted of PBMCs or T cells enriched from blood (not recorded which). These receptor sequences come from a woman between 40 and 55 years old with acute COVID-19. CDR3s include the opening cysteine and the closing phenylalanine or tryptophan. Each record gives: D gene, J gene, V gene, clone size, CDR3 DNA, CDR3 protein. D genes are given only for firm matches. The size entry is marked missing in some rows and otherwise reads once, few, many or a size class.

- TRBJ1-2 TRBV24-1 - TGTGCCACCAGTACCAGGGATGGCTACACCTTC CATSTRDGYTF
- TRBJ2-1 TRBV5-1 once TGCGCCAGCAGCTCGGAACCGGGACAATACAATGAGCAGTTCTTC CASSSEPGQYNEQFF
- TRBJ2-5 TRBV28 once TGTGCCAGCAGTACCCCCCAGGGCCTGAGGGAGACCCAGTACTTC CASSTPQGLRETQYF
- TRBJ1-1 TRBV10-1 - TGCGCCAGCAGTGAGTCGGCGGGCAGGGGCTCTTTTGAAGCTTTCTTT CASSESAGRGSFEAFF
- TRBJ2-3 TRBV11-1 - TGTGCCAGCAGCGCAACTCCCCTGCGGGATACGCAGTATTTT CASSATPLRDTQYF
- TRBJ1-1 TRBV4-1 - TGCGCCAGCAGCCAAAGTTTAGCGGGGACTACTGAAGCTTTCTTT CASSQSLAGTTEAFF
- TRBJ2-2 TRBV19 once TGTGCCAGTAGTCTGGCCCTTGGGGGAGGTAACACCGGGGAGCTGTTTTTT CASSLALGGGNTGELFF
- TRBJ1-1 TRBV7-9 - TGTGCCAGCAGCTTGAATGGACTCACTGAAGCTTTCTTT CASSLNGLTEAFF
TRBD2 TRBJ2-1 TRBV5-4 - TGTGCCAGCAGCGCTGGGACTAGCGGATACAATGAGCAGTTCTTC CASSAGTSGYNEQFF
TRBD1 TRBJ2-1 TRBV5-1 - TGCGCCAGCAGCCTGACAGGGACCTCCTACAATGAGCAGTTCTTC CASSLTGTSYNEQFF
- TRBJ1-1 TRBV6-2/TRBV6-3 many TGTGCCAGCAGTTACGCGGGGACTGAAGCTTTCTTT CASSYAGTEAFF
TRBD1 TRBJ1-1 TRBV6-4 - TGTGCCAGCAGTGACTCAGCAGGGGGCAACACTGAAGCTTTCTTT CASSDSAGGNTEAFF
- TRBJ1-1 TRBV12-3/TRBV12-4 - TGTGCCAGCCAAAGGGGTAGGAACACTGAAGCTTTCTTT CASQRGRNTEAFF
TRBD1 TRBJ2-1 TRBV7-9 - TGTGCCAGCAGCTTCGGGGACAGGGAAGGGGAGCAGTTCTTC CASSFGDREGEQFF
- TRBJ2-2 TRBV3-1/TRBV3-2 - TGTGCCAGCAGCCAACGTGGAGGCACCGGGGAGCTGTTTTTT CASSQRGGTGELFF
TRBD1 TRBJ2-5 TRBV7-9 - TGTGCCAGCAGCTCGTCCGGGACAGGGGAGACCCAGTACTTC CASSSSGTGETQYF
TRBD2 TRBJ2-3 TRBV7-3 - TGTGCCAGCAGCTTTTTGCGGGAGGGGACAGATACGCAGTATTTT CASSFLREGTDTQYF
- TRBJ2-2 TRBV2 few TGTGCCAGCACCCTTAGCAGGGGTGTATCCGGGGAGCTGTTTTTT CASTLSRGVSGELFF
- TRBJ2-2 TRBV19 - TGTGCCAGTAGTATCCCGGCGGGATTGGTTACCGGGGAGCTGTTTTTT CASSIPAGLVTGELFF
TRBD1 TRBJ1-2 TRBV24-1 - TGTGCCACCAGTGATACAGGGGGTCAGCTGGGCTACACCTTC CATSDTGGQLGYTF
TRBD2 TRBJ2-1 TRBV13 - TGTGCCAGCAGCTTCGGCGGGAGACGCTTCCCATCATACAATGAGCAGTTCTTC CASSFGGRRFPSYNEQFF
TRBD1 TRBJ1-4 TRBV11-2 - TGTGCCAGCAGCCCGTGGACAGGGGCTTATGAAAAACTGTTTTTT CASSPWTGAYEKLFF
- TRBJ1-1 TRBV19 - TGTGCCAGTAGTAACAGGGCCACTGAAGCTTTCTTT CASSNRATEAFF
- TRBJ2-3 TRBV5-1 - TGCGCCAGCAGTACGAGGGGACACGGCACAGATACGCAGTATTTT CASSTRGHGTDTQYF
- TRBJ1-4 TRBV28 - TGTGCCAGCAACAAGATGCCAGGGACTAATGAAAAACTGTTTTTT CASNKMPGTNEKLFF
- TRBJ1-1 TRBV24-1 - TGTGCCACCAGTGGGCGGGGGGCCCCGAACACTGAAGCTTTCTTT CATSGRGAPNTEAFF
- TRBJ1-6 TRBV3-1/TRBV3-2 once TGTGCCAGCAGCCAGGGCAGGGGTGGTTCACCCCTCCACTTT CASSQGRGGSPLHF
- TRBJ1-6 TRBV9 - TGTGCCAGCAGCGTAGGGGGGGGAACTTCACCCCTCCACTTT CASSVGGGTSPLHF
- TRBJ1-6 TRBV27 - TGTGCCAGCAGTTTTAGAGGGATTGTGGCACCTTATAATTCACCCCTCCACTTT CASSFRGIVAPYNSPLHF
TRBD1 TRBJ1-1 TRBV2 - TGTGCCAGCAGTAAGGGCAGGGGGCCCACTGAAGCTTTCTTT CASSKGRGPTEAFF
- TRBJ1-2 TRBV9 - TGTGCCAGCAGCGTAGGGCGGAAAGCTAACTATGGCTACACCTTC CASSVGRKANYGYTF
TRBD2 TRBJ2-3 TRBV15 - TGTGCCACCAGCAGAGATCAGCGGGGGGGCACAGATACGCAGTATTTT CATSRDQRGGTDTQYF
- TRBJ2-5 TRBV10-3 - TGTGCCATCAGTGAGTCAACAGATCAAGAGACCCAGTACTTC CAISESTDQETQYF
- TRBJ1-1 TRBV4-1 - TGCGCCAGCAGCCTAGTGGGGGGGAACACTGAAGCTTTCTTT CASSLVGGNTEAFF
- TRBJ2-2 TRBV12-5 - TGTGCTAGTGGTCCCTGGGACAGGGAGCTGTTTTTT CASGPWDRELFF
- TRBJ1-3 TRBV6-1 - TGTGCCAGCAGTGAAGTTGTCAGGAACACCATATATTTT CASSEVVRNTIYF
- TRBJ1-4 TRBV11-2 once TGTGCCAGCAGCTTAGGACGGGATGAAAAACTGTTTTTT CASSLGRDEKLFF
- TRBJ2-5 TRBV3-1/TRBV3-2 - TGTGCCAGCAGCTCCTGGACAGTAGGAGAGACCCAGTACTTC CASSSWTVGETQYF
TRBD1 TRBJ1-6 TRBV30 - TGTGCCTGGCAGGGGACAGGGGATTCACCCCTCCACTTT CAWQGTGDSPLHF
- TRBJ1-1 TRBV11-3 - TGTGCCAGCAGCTTAGTTTGGGGGGGGACTGAAGCTTTCTTT CASSLVWGGTEAFF
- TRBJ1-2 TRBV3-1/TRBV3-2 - TGTGCCAGCAGCCAAGATCATGGGGGCCGCTATGGCTACACCTTC CASSQDHGGRYGYTF
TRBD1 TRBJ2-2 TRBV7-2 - TGTGCCAGCAGCTTTAGAGTAGGGGGCCGAGGCGGGGAGCTGTTTTTT CASSFRVGGRGGELFF
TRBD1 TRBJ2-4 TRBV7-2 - TGTGCCAGCAGCCCCGGGACAGGGATAGCCAAAAACATTCAGTACTTC CASSPGTGIAKNIQYF
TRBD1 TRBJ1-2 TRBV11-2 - TGTGCCAGCAGCTTAGGGAGACAGGGTAATTCCTATGGCTACACCTTC CASSLGRQGNSYGYTF
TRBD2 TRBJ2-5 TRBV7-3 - TGTGCCAGCAGCCATCTTCCAGGATCCCCGGGGGGAGAGACCCAGTACTTC CASSHLPGSPGGETQYF
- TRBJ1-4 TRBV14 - TGTGCCAGCAGCCAACTCGACAACGGGGGTACCAATGAAAAACTGTTTTTT CASSQLDNGGTNEKLFF
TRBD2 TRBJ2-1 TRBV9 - TGTGCCAGCAGCGTAGCTACGGCTAGCGGGACTTATAGCTCCTACAATGAGCAGTTCTTC CASSVATASGTYSSYNEQFF